This entry concerns a single T cell receptor (beta chain). Its antigen is still unknown. Deletions cut 5 bases from V and 5 bases from J, with 13 bases between. Germline V gene data show CDR1 as LNHDA and CDR2 as SQIVND (reference sequence). The CDR3 length is 14 residues. The PCR ran on 60 Vbeta and 13 Jbeta primers. Measured with immunoSEQ multiplex PCR; TCRdb has only the in-frame clones, and not every one. The data hold 110,000 to 150,000 clones, with around 73% observed a single time. The sample comes from a study of cytomegalovirus exposure and HLA in healthy donors. Study outcomes and limitations: Later on, a genetic analysis was performed. It linked a missense variant in DCLRE1C with V- and J-gene trimming of TCR beta. TCR sequences were mostly rare, though some public TCRs occurred in many donors. A later analysis reported that several of the most significant clusters appeared to be linked to common viral pathogens, among them Epstein-Barr virus. Presence/absence analyses rested on an assumption that sequencing depth was roughly uniform across donors.

The TCR comes from a woman aged 40 to 50 in good health and CMV-seronegative. The sample comprised PBMCs. The chain couples TRBV19 to TRBJ1-5, with D tentatively TRBD1 (5 bases). In nucleotides, the CDR3 is TGTGCCAGTAGTTCCCAGGGCAGGTATCAGCCCCAGCATTTT. This encodes CASSSQGRYQPQHF. Full variable domain (remainder filled in from reference TRBV19 and TRBJ1-5): DGGITQSPKYLFRKEGQNVTLSCEQNLNHDAMYWYRQDPGQGLRLIYYSQIVNDFQKGDIAEGYSVSREKKESFPLTVTSAQKNPTAFYLCASSSQGRYQPQHFGDGTRLSIL.